The sequence of this T cell receptor (beta chain) was determined in a study of radiotherapy plus CTLA-4 blockade in lung cancer. Overall study findings and caveats: Early blood T cell clone changes and increased post-radiation serum interferon-beta were reportedly the strongest response predictors. Among blood TCR repertoires after radiotherapy plus ipilimumab, tumor-derived clones expanded.

Alongside CTLA-4 blockade with ipilimumab, patients with chemo-refractory metastatic non-small-cell lung cancer received focal radiation. Comment on this clone: The antigen is undetermined.

The table came from immunoSEQ multiplex PCR; TCRdb's copy has only in-frame clones and leaves some out. Among tens of thousands of clones listed, 77% were seen once. Deletions cut 0 bases from V and 7 bases from J, with 10 bases between. Germline V gene sequence: CDR1 KGHSH, CDR2 LQKENI. This CDR3 comprises 14 residues. The receptor comes from a human donor with non-small cell lung cancer whose response to radiotherapy plus ipilimumab could not be evaluated. Sample: peripheral blood, taken from a patient treated with radiotherapy plus ipilimumab. V is TRBV18 and J is TRBJ2-4; TRBD2 is a possible D gene (6 bases). The CDR3 loop is CASSPPEGVNIQYF. The CDR3 nucleotides are TGTGCCAGCTCACCACCGGAGGGAGTGAACATTCAGTACTTC.